The T cell receptor (beta chain) under discussion was sequenced for a study of cytomegalovirus exposure and HLA in healthy donors. Points from the study as a whole: Common viral pathogens seemed to be connected with several of the most significant clusters, according to a later analysis. Later on, an analysis tied roughly 17,000 TCR beta sequences to HLA alleles at 0.05 false discovery rate. Sequencing likely generated an artifact that appeared as a cluster of highly shared sequence variants. Confirmation was obtained in vitro that a few CMV-associated chains are specific for CMV antigens.

60 Vbeta and 13 Jbeta primers were used in PCR. The protocol was immunoSEQ multiplex PCR, while the TCRdb copy is restricted to in-frame clones and leaves out a portion. The sample lists under 150,000 clones, 75% to 85% seen once, with 9% to 9.5% in the top ten. Details on this clone: Antigen: not known.

Trimming at V came to 6 bases and at J to 5 bases, leaving 7 bases not matched to a gene. Germline V gene data show CDR1 as LNHDA and CDR2 as SQIVND (reference sequence). This CDR3 is 15 amino acids long. Input material: PBMCs. This chain uses TRBV19 with TRBJ1-4; TRBD1 aligns across 9 bases. This clonotype originated in a woman between 50 and 59 years old in good health and CMV-seropositive. The CDR3 region has the DNA TGTGCCAGTAGAAGACCGGGACAGGGAAATGAAAAACTGTTTTTT. Translated: CASRRPGQGNEKLFF.